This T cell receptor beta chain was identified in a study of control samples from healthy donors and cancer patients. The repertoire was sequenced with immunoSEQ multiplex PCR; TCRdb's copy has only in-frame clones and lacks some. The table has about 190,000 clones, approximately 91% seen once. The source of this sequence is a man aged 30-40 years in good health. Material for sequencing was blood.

The CDR3 reads CASRIAGASLITEAFF. The CDR3 DNA reads TGTGCCAGCAGAATTGCGGGGGCGAGTCTTATCACTGAAGCTTTCTTT. The rearrangement joins TRBV11-2 to TRBJ1-1, with D maybe TRBD1 (6 bases). CDR1 is SGHAT, CDR2 FQNNGV, per germline. The CDR3 totals 16 residues. V lost 6 bases, J lost 4 bases, and 21 bases lay in between. The full variable domain, in which reference TRBV11-2 and TRBJ1-1 provide the parts outside the CDR3, is EAGVAQSPRYKIIEKRQSVAFWCNPISGHATLYWYQQILGQGPKLLIQFQNNGVVDDSQLPKDRFSAERLKGVDSTLKIQPAKLEDSAVYLCASRIAGASLITEAFFGQGTRLTVV.